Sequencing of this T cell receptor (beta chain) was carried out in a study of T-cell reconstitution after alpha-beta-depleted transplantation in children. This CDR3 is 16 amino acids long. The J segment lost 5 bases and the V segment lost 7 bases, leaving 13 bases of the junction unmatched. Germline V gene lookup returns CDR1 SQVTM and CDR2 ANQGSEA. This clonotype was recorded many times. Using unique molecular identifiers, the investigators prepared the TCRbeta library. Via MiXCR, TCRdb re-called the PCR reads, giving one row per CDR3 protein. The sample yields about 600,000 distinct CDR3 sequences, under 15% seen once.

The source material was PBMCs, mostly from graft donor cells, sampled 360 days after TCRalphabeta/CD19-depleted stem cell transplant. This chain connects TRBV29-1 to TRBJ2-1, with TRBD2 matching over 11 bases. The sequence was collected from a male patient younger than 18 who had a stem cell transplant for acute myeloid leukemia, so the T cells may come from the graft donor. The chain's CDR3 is CSADGGLAGFHNEQFF. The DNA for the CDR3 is TGCAGCGCCGACGGCGGACTAGCGGGCTTTCACAATGAGCAGTTCTTC.